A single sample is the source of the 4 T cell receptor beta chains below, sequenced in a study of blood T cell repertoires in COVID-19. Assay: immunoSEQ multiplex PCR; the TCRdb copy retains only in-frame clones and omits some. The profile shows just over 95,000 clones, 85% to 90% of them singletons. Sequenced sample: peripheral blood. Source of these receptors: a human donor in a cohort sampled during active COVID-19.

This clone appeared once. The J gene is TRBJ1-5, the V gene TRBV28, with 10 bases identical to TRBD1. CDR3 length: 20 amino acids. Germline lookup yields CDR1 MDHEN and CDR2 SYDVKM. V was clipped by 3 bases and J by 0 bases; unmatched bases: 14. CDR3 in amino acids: CASSFRQGQGRDHSNQPQHF. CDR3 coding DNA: TGTGCCAGCAGTTTTCGACAGGGACAGGGGAGAGACCATAGCAATCAGCCCCAGCATTTT.

The CDR3 spells CASSPLTEAFF. DNA for the CDR3: TGTGCCAGCAGCCCACTTACTGAAGCTTTCTTT. The chain carries TRBV14 and TRBJ1-1; no definite D call. The CDR3 covers 11 residues. V was trimmed by 4 bases and J by 5 bases, leaving 5 bases between them. Per the germline V gene, CDR1 is SGHDN and CDR2 is FVKESK. The variable domain in full, completed from reference TRBV14 and TRBJ1-1, reads EAGVTQFPSHSVIEKGQTVTLRCDPISGHDNLYWYRRVMGKEIKFLLHFVKESKQDESGMPNNRFLAERTGGTYSTLKVQPAELEDSGVYFCASSPLTEAFFGQGTRLTVV.

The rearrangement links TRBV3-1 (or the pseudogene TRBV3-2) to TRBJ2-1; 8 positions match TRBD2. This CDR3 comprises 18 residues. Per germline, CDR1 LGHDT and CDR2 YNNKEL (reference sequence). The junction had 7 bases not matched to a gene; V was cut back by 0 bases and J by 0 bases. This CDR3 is CASSQDLRAGGSYNEQFF. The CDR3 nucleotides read TGTGCCAGCAGCCAAGACCTAAGGGCGGGAGGCTCCTACAATGAGCAGTTCTTC.

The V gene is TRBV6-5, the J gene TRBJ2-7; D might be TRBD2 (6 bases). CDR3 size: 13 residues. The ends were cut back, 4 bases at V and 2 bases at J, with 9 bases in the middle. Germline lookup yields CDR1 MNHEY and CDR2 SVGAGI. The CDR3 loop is CASSSGVTYEQYF. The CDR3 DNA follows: TGTGCCAGCAGTTCGGGGGTTACCTACGAGCAGTACTTC.